Following are 3 T cell receptor beta chains from one sample sequenced in a study of blood T cell repertoires in COVID-19. TCRdb's table, derived via immunoSEQ multiplex PCR, lists solely in-frame clones and lacks some. The sample holds some 250,000 clones, approximately 83% seen once. What was sequenced was peripheral blood. These receptors were collected from a woman aged 30 to 39 who had recovered from COVID-19.

This clone was seen more than once but under ten times. The V call is TRBV13, the J call TRBJ2-4; tentatively, D is TRBD2 (7 bases). Trimming cost V 5 bases and J 0 bases, with 14 bases left between them. Germline-derived CDR1 and CDR2 are PRHDT and FYEKMQ (reference sequence). The CDR3 runs 16 residues. The CDR3 bases are TGTGCCAGCAGCAGAAGGGGGGGCTTAGCCAAAAACATTCAGTACTTC. Protein product: CASSRRGGLAKNIQYF.

The V and J genes are TRBV6-6 and TRBJ2-7; the match to TRBD1 covers 9 bases. Trimming cost V 7 bases and J 5 bases; bases outside gene matches: 12. CDR1 MNHNY and CDR2 SVGAGI come from the germline V gene (reference sequence). This CDR3 is built from 15 residues. The CDR3 loop is CASNLGQGGNHEQYF. DNA of the CDR3: TGTGCCAGCAATCTGGGACAGGGAGGAAACCACGAGCAGTACTTC.

J is TRBJ2-5 and V is TRBV27; 7 bases fit TRBD2. Germline V gives CDR1 MNHEY, CDR2 SMNVEV (reference sequence). CDR3 length: 16 residues. Trimming at V came to 0 bases and at J to 2 bases, leaving 6 bases not matched to a gene. In nucleotides, the CDR3 is TGTGCCAGCAGTTTATCGAGGCTAGCGGCTCAAGAGACCCAGTACTTC. Protein sequence: CASSLSRLAAQETQYF.